The clone carrying this T cell receptor (delta chain) was detected only a few times. Given a far larger clone just one base away, this is likely a sequencing read error. This CDR3 is also generated by other DNA sequences in the sample. The data are from a study of γδ T cells in repeated Plasmodium falciparum infection. Study overall: Donors were malaria-exposed Malian children or age- and gender-matched Australian children. Sampling occurred at baseline, pre-infection for selected infections, and 21 days post-infection. Malaria-naive adults were infected with P. falciparum NF54 four times over roughly 640 days.

This CDR3 spans 16 amino acids. Germline-derived CDR1 and CDR2 are GEAIGNYY and EKD. V was pared by 1 base and J by 3 bases, with 6 bases of the junction left unmatched. Both TRG and TRD chains were sequenced from each sorted sample. TCRdb re-called the multiplex PCR reads using CATT. The repertoire consists of roughly 93,000 delta-chain clones, with 0.9% to 1% occurring once and the leading ten covering nearly 10%. Vgamma9/Vdelta2+ and Vdelta2-negative gammadelta T cells were flow-sorted from PBMC for bulk sequencing. This sequence joins TRDV2 and TRDJ1; 11 bases agree with TRDD3. The J gene, not given by TCRdb, was assigned here from a germline match of the nucleotide sequence. This receptor was obtained from a pool of human donors (malaria-infected and uninfected, not separated). The material sequenced was gamma-delta T cells from blood. CDR3 nucleotide sequence: TGTGCCTGTGACACTGTGGGGGATACGGAGCCCGATAAACTCATCTTT. It translates to CACDTVGDTEPDKLIF.